A selection of T cell receptor beta chains follows, all from one sample in a study of response to subunit inactivated influenza vaccine. TCRdb reprocessed the RT-PCR reads with MiXCR, giving one entry per CDR3 protein. The data show roughly 700,000 distinct CDR3 sequences, 15% to 18% seen once. Sequenced here: PBMCs from blood, sampled roughly 12 days after vaccination. Source of these receptors: a man aged 50 to 60 who received an inactivated influenza vaccine. CDR3s include the opening cysteine and the closing phenylalanine or tryptophan. D genes are given only for firm matches. The size field is filled for only some rows; it gives once, few, many or a size class.

cdr3_nt	cdr3_aa	d_call	j_call	clone_size	v_call
TGTGCCAGCTCACCGGACAGAGCGAACACCCGGGAGCTGTTTTTT	CASSPDRANTRELFF	NA	TRBJ2-2	NA	TRBV18
TGTGCCAGCAGCTTAGCGGGAGGGCCACGAGATACGCAGTATTTT	CASSLAGGPRDTQYF	TRBD2	TRBJ2-3	few	TRBV7-8
TGCGCCAGCACCCCGGGACAGGCTTCCGAGCAGTACTTC	CASTPGQASEQYF	TRBD1	TRBJ2-7	NA	TRBV5-1
TGTGCCAGCAGCGGACTCCGGGACAGGACCTTCTCGGATACGCAGTATTTT	CASSGLRDRTFSDTQYF	TRBD1	TRBJ2-3	NA	TRBV5-5
TGCAGCGTTGAAAGAGGTGGGGTGAAGCCTGAAGCTTTCTTT	CSVERGGVKPEAFF	NA	TRBJ1-1	many	TRBV29-1
TGTGCCAGCAGTTTGGGACGGCTTACGAACACCGGGGAGCTGTTTTTT	CASSLGRLTNTGELFF	NA	TRBJ2-2	NA	TRBV12-3/TRBV12-4
TGTGCCAGCAGAAGTTTCTCTGGGGCCAACGTCCTGACTTTC	CASRSFSGANVLTF	NA	TRBJ2-6	few	TRBV27
TGTGCCAGCAGACACGACAGGAATTCACCCCTCCACTTT	CASRHDRNSPLHF	NA	TRBJ1-6	NA	TRBV27
TGTGCCATCAGGGGAGGTGGGAATAGCACAGATACGCAGTATTTT	CAIRGGGNSTDTQYF	NA	TRBJ2-3	NA	TRBV10-3
TGTGCCAGCAGCCTAACCGGGACTAGAGGATACAATGAGCAGTTCTTC	CASSLTGTRGYNEQFF	TRBD2	TRBJ2-1	NA	TRBV5-6
TGTGCCAGCAGCCAGGTAGCGGGGGGGCCCGATCGCACAGATACGCAGTATTTT	CASSQVAGGPDRTDTQYF	TRBD2	TRBJ2-3	many	TRBV4-2
TGTGCCGGTAGCGGGGGGAGAAGAGATACGCAGTATTTT	CAGSGGRRDTQYF	TRBD2	TRBJ2-3	NA	TRBV28
TGTGCCAGCAGTCAGGGTACGGACACTGAAGCTTTCTTT	CASSQGTDTEAFF	NA	TRBJ1-1	many	TRBV14
TGTGCCTGGAGTTTTCGGTGGGATGAGCAGTTCTTC	CAWSFRWDEQFF	NA	TRBJ2-1	NA	TRBV30
TGTGCCAGCAGTCTCATCCCCCTTAGTGGCGGGGAGCAGTTCTTC	CASSLIPLSGGEQFF	NA	TRBJ2-1	few	TRBV27
TGCAGTGCTAAAAGCGGGAGTTCTTGGGGCACAGATACGCAGTATTTT	CSAKSGSSWGTDTQYF	TRBD2	TRBJ2-3	NA	TRBV20-1
TGCAGTGCTAGTGGGGGATTTAGCAATCAGCCCCAGCATTTT	CSASGGFSNQPQHF	NA	TRBJ1-5	few	TRBV20-1
TGTGCCAGCAGCAACAGGGCGGGAAACACCATATATTTT	CASSNRAGNTIYF	NA	TRBJ1-3	NA	TRBV7-9
TGTGCCAGCAGTTACATTGAGACCCAGTACTTC	CASSYIETQYF	NA	TRBJ2-5	few	TRBV6-2/TRBV6-3
TGTGCCAGCAGCCGGATGACAGGGATGGGTCACGAGCAGTACTTC	CASSRMTGMGHEQYF	TRBD1	TRBJ2-7	few	TRBV7-2
TGTGCCAGCAGCTTAGATAGGATGGGACAGATTCCCTACGAGCAGTACTTC	CASSLDRMGQIPYEQYF	TRBD1	TRBJ2-7	NA	TRBV11-2
TGTGTCACAATCGAGGGCCAAGAGACCCAGTACTTC	CVTIEGQETQYF	NA	TRBJ2-5	NA	TRBV7-6
TGCAGCGCTCTGAAAGGGACTAGCGGGAGAAGCGAGCAGTACTTC	CSALKGTSGRSEQYF	TRBD2	TRBJ2-7	NA	TRBV29-1
TGTGCCAGCAGTGGAATCGGGGAGCTGTTTTTT	CASSGIGELFF	NA	TRBJ2-2	few	TRBV12-3/TRBV12-4
TGTGCCAGCAGCCTACGGGGAGGTCATACCACTAGCACAGATACGCAGTATTTT	CASSLRGGHTTSTDTQYF	NA	TRBJ2-3	NA	TRBV4-2
TGCGCCAGCAGCCAAGAGGCTGGTAGCGGGGGGGCGGGTGAGCAGTTCTTC	CASSQEAGSGGAGEQFF	TRBD2	TRBJ2-1	NA	TRBV4-3
TGTGCCACCAGCAGAGTTGGTCGGAGCTCCTACAATGAGCAGTTCTTC	CATSRVGRSSYNEQFF	NA	TRBJ2-1	few	TRBV15
TGTGCCAGCAGCTCGAGGACAGCTGGAGGAAACATTCAGTACTTC	CASSSRTAGGNIQYF	NA	TRBJ2-4	NA	TRBV7-9
TGTGCCAGCAGCCAAGGGGCCGGGAGTCGACCAGATACGCAGTATTTT	CASSQGAGSRPDTQYF	NA	TRBJ2-3	NA	TRBV14
TGTGCCACCAGTGATCCTCGGACTAGCGATAGATCAGATACGCAGTATTTT	CATSDPRTSDRSDTQYF	TRBD2	TRBJ2-3	NA	TRBV24-1
TGTGCCAGCGGCTTCCGGTTCGGTACACAAGAGACCCAGTACTTC	CASGFRFGTQETQYF	NA	TRBJ2-5	few	TRBV28
TGCAGCGTTCGAACCGGGACAGGGGCCCTGGAGACCCAGTACTTC	CSVRTGTGALETQYF	TRBD1	TRBJ2-5	NA	TRBV29-1
TGTGCCAGCAGTTCCTTGGGGGGGAAACTGTTTTTT	CASSSLGGKLFF	NA	TRBJ1-4	many	TRBV27
TGTGCCAGCAGTTTTACCAGGGTGAGCACAGATACGCAGTATTTT	CASSFTRVSTDTQYF	NA	TRBJ2-3	few	TRBV12-3/TRBV12-4
TGCGCCAGCAGCCAAGAAGGGGTGTCGCGGGGGGGCGCCTACAATGAGCAGTTCTTC	CASSQEGVSRGGAYNEQFF	TRBD2	TRBJ2-1	few	TRBV4-3
TGTGCCAGCAGCCAAGATCCCAGGTCCTCCCTTCGGGACGAGCAGTACTTC	CASSQDPRSSLRDEQYF	NA	TRBJ2-7	few	TRBV3-1
TGCAGTGCTGCCGTTTTCCGGGGTGGCACAGATACGCAGTATTTT	CSAAVFRGGTDTQYF	NA	TRBJ2-3	many	TRBV20-1
TGTGCCAGCAGTTACTCCTTTACCTCTGGCAGGGTCAACACTGAAGCTTTCTTT	CASSYSFTSGRVNTEAFF	NA	TRBJ1-1	many	TRBV6-2/TRBV6-3
TGTGCCAGCAGTAAAGGGCCGCCTTTCGAGCAGTACTTC	CASSKGPPFEQYF	NA	TRBJ2-7	NA	TRBV6-2/TRBV6-3
TGTGCCAGCAGCGTGGACAGGACCGGAGCTAACTATGGCTACACCTTC	CASSVDRTGANYGYTF	TRBD1	TRBJ1-2	few	TRBV5-4
TGTGCCAGCTCATCGTTCACCGGGGAGCTGTTTTTT	CASSSFTGELFF	NA	TRBJ2-2	many	TRBV27
TGTGCCAGCAGCTTATCGGTGCAGGAAGAGACCCAGTACTTC	CASSLSVQEETQYF	NA	TRBJ2-5	NA	TRBV7-2
TGTGCCAGCAGTCGAGTACCGGGACTCTCCACAGATACGCAGTATTTT	CASSRVPGLSTDTQYF	NA	TRBJ2-3	NA	TRBV14
TGTGCCAGCAGTCCCAAGCCAGGGGGAAACTATGGCTACACCTTC	CASSPKPGGNYGYTF	TRBD1	TRBJ1-2	few	TRBV27
TGTGCCAGCAGCCAGGTTGAAAACAATGAGCAGTTCTTC	CASSQVENNEQFF	NA	TRBJ2-1	few	TRBV4-2
TGCAGTGCTAGAAACCCGACAGACTACCTTGAAGCTTTCTTT	CSARNPTDYLEAFF	NA	TRBJ1-1	NA	TRBV20-1
TGTGCCAGCAGCTCAGGGGAGGCCGGGGCCAACGTCCTGACTTTC	CASSSGEAGANVLTF	NA	TRBJ2-6	NA	TRBV7-9
TGTGCCAGCAGTTTTATCGGGGTAGCAGTGCCCACCGGGGAGCTGTTTTTT	CASSFIGVAVPTGELFF	NA	TRBJ2-2	few	TRBV28
TGTGCCAGCACGGTGGGGACCAATGAGCAGTTCTTC	CASTVGTNEQFF	NA	TRBJ2-1	few	TRBV25-1
TGTGCCAGCAACTTCCTGGGACAGGGTTTGTCTGAAGCTTTCTTT	CASNFLGQGLSEAFF	TRBD1	TRBJ1-1	few	TRBV7-2
TGCAGCGCCACCCCCGGGCAGGGTGGGACCCAGTACTTC	CSATPGQGGTQYF	NA	TRBJ2-5	NA	TRBV29-1
TGTGCCAGCACTAGCCGGGACAGGGGACATGAAGAGACCCAGTACTTC	CASTSRDRGHEETQYF	TRBD1	TRBJ2-5	few	TRBV6-2/TRBV6-3
TGCAGTGCTAGCCAGTCAGGGGTCTATGGCTACACCTTC	CSASQSGVYGYTF	NA	TRBJ1-2	NA	TRBV20-1
TGTGCCAGCAGTTTAACCAGGACAGGGGGAAACCAGCCCCAGCATTTT	CASSLTRTGGNQPQHF	TRBD1	TRBJ1-5	NA	TRBV12-3/TRBV12-4
TGTGCCACCAGCAGAGAACGGGGCTACCAAGAGACCCAGTACTTC	CATSRERGYQETQYF	NA	TRBJ2-5	few	TRBV15